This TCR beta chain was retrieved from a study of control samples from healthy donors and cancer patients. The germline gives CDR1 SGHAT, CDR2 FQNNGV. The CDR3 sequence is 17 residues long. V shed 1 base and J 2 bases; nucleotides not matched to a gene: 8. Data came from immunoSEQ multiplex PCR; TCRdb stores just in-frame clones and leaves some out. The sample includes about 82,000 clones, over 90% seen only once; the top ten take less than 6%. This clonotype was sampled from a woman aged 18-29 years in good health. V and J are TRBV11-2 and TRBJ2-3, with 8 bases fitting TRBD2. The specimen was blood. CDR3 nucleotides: TGTGCCAGCAGCTTAGCTGTTGGCGGGGGGCTCACAGATACGCAGTATTTT. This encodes CASSLAVGGGLTDTQYF.